This T cell receptor beta chain was obtained from a study of T cell responses to AZD1222 COVID-19 vaccine. Study-level results: Repertoire sampling happened only post peak T cell response. Only a handful of individuals given AZD1222 were seropositive at baseline. An increase in Spike-specific TCR breadth and depth was observed after two AZD1222 doses. Of spike-specific TCRs, nearly half reportedly target regions left unmutated in variants.

Only in-frame clones appear in the TCRdb table, and some are missing; sequencing was by immunoSEQ multiplex PCR. The top ten clones hold about 3% of a sample with 110,000 to 150,000 clones, around 90% of them seen once. Trimming took 3 bases from V and 2 from J, leaving 8 bases between them. Germline-derived CDR1 and CDR2 are MDHEN and SYDVKM. The CDR3 is made up of 13 amino acids. A word on this clone: Antigen unknown.

The receptor was derived from an adult in good health. The chain is built from TRBV28 and TRBJ2-7; D perhaps matches TRBD2 (5 bases). This sample comprised peripheral blood, obtained on day 0 of AZD1222 vaccination. The CDR3 reads CASSFEGTYEQYF. CDR3 sequence (DNA): TGTGCCAGCAGTTTTGAGGGAACCTACGAGCAGTACTTC.